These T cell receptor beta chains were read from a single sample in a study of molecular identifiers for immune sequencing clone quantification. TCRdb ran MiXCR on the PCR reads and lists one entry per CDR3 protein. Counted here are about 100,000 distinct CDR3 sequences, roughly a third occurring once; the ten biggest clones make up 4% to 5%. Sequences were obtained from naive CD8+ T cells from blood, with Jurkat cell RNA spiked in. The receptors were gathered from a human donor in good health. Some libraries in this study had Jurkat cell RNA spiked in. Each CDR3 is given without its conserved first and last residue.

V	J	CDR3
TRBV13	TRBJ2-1	ASARDLARGVGQF
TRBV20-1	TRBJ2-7	SASEAGLALDPYEQY
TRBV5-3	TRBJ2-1	ASSSPDQGNEQF
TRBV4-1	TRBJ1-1	ASSQPGLMMNTEAF
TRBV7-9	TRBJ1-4	ASSLTGTGVVTNEKLF
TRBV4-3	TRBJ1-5	ASSQSGTGGQPQH
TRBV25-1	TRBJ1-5	ASSAQGALRPQH
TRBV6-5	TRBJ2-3	ASTGGRAVGVTDTQY
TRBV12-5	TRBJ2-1	ASGLGHEQF
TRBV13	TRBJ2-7	ASSLGQREYEQY
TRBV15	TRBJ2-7	ATSRGLSYEQY
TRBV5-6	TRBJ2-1	ASRLEQLYNEQF
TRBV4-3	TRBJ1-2	ASSQANRVSNYGYT
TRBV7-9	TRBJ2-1	ASSRWGEGHEQF
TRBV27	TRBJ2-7	ASSYYRPGGRYEQY
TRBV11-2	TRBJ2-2	ASSIGGAGELF
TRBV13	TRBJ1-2	ASSLGTRNGYT
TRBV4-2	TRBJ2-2	ASSPRGLPTGELF
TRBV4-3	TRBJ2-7	ASTTNGGTGLYEQY
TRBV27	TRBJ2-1	ASSRTGVDEQF
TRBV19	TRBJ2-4	ASGQGVNIQY
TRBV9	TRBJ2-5	ASSVAAWLADEETQY
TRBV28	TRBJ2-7	ASSPTQGLYEQY
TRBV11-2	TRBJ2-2	ASSHRGGNTGELF
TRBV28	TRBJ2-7	ASSPGAAYEQY
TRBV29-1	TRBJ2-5	SVEDLRGRETQY
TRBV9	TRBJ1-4	ASSLSGTEYEKLL
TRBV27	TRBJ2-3	ASSYGDTDTQY
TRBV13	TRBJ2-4	ASSLADSVAKNIQY
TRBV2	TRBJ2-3	ASSDWERDGTDTQY
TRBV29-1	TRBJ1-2	SAGTGSSGYT
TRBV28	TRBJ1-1	ASSSPRLQGFTEAF
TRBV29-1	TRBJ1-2	SVDRPGGGAPDYGYT
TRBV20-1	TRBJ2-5	SARGRESETQY
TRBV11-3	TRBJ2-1	ASSQGPADEQF
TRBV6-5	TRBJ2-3	ASSQSGSTDTQY
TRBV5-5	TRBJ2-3	ASSLRSGEGTDTQY
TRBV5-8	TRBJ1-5	ASSLRGDSNQPQH
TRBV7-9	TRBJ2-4	ASSLSTGGIAKNIQY
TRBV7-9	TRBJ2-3	ASSSPDRGPTDTQY
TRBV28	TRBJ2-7	ASSNPGPLGHEQY
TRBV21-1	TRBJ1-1	ASSKEDRMNTEAF
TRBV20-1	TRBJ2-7	CARDQEGGSEQY
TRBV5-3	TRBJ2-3	ASSLVSLLAGAISTDTQY
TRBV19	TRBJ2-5	ASRELGTGDETQY
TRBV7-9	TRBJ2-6	ASSLPTVSGAIALT
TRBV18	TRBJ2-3	ASSLTRPGGTYTDTQY
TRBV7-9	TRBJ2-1	ACSLALSSYNEQF
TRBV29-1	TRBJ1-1	SVDGGTEAF
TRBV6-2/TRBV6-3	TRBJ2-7	ASGDFLAYEQY
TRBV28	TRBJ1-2	ASSDAPPERGYT
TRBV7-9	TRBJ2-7	ASTKTSYEQY
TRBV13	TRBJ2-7	PSSAGTSGKDYEQY
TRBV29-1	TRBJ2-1	SVEAPRRQGDNEQF
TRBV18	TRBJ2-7	ASSPSGTEAYEQY